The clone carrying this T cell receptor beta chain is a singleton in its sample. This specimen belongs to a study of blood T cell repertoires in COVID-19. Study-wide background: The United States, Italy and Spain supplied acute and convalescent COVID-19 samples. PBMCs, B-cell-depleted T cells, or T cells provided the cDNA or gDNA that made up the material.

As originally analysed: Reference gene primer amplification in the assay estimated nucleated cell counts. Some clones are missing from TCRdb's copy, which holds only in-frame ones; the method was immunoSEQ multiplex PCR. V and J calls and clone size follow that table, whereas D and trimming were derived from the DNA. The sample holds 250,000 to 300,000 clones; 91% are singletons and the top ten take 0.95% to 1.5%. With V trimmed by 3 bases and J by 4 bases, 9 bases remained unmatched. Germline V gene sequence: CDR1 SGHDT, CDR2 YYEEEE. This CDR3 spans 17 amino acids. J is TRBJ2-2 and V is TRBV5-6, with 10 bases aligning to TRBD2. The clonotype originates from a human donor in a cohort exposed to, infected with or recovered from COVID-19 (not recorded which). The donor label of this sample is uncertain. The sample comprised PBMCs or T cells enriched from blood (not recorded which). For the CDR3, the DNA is TGTGCCAGCAGCTGGGAAGCGGGGGGGCCTGGCACCGGGGAGCTGTTTTTT. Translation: CASSWEAGGPGTGELFF. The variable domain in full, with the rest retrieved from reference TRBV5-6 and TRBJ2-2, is DAGVTQSPTHLIKTRGQQVTLRCSPKSGHDTVSWYQQALGQGPQFIFQYYEEEERQRGNFPDRFSGHQFPNYSSELNVNALLLGDSALYLCASSWEAGGPGTGELFFGEGSRLTVL.